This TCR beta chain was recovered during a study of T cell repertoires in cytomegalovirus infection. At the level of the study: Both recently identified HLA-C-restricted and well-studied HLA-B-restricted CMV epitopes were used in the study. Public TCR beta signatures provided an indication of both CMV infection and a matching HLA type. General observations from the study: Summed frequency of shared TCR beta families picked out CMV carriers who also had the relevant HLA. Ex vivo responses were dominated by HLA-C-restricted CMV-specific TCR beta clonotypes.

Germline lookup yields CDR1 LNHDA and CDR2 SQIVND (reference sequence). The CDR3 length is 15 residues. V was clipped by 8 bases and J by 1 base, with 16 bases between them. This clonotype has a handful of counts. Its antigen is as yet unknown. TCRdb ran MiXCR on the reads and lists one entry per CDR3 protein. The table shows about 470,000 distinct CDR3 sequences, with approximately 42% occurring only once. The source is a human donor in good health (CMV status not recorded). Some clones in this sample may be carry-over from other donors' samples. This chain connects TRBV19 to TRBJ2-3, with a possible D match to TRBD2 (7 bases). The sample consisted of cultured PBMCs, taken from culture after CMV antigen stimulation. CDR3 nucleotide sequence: TGTGCCAGTCGGGGGGACACCCGAGGCACAGATACGCAGTATTTT. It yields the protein CASRGDTRGTDTQYF.